One T cell receptor beta chain is described in this entry. Only in-frame clones appear in the TCRdb table, and some are missing; sequencing was by immunoSEQ multiplex PCR. The sample lists roughly 120,000 clones; over 75% were seen once. This record comes from a study of T cell responses to AZD1222 COVID-19 vaccine. The source of this sequence is an adult in good health. Here the sequenced sample was peripheral blood, taken on day 0 of AZD1222 vaccination.

CDR3 in DNA: TGTGCCAGCAGCCATACCCAACGACAGGGTAAGCCTGGAAACACCATATATTTT. Translating it yields CASSHTQRQGKPGNTIYF. The rearrangement links TRBV11-3 to TRBJ1-3, with 7 bases identical to TRBD1. This CDR3 has 18 residues. The junction had 15 bases not matched to a gene; V was cut back by 5 bases and J by 2 bases. The V gene's germline CDR1 is SGHNT and CDR2 YENEEA.